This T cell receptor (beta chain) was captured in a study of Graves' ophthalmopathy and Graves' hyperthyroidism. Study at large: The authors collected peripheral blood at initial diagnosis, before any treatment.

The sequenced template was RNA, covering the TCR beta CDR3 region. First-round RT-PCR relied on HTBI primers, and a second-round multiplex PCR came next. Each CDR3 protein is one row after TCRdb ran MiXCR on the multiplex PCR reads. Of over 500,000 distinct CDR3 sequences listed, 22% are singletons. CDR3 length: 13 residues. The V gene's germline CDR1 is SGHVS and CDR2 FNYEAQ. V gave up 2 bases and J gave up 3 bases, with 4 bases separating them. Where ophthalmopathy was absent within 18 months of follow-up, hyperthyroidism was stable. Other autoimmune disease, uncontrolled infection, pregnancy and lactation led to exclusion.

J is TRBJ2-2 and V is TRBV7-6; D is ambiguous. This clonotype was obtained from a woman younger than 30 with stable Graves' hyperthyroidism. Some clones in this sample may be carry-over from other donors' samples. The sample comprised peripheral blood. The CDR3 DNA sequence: TGTGCCAGCAGCTTACTGCACACCGGGGAGCTGTTTTTT. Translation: CASSLLHTGELFF. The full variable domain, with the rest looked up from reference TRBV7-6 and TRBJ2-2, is GAGVSQSPRYKVTKRGQDVALRCDPISGHVSLYWYRQALGQGPEFLTYFNYEAQQDKSGLPNDRFSAERPEGSISTLTIQRTEQRDSAMYRCASSLLHTGELFFGEGSRLTVL.